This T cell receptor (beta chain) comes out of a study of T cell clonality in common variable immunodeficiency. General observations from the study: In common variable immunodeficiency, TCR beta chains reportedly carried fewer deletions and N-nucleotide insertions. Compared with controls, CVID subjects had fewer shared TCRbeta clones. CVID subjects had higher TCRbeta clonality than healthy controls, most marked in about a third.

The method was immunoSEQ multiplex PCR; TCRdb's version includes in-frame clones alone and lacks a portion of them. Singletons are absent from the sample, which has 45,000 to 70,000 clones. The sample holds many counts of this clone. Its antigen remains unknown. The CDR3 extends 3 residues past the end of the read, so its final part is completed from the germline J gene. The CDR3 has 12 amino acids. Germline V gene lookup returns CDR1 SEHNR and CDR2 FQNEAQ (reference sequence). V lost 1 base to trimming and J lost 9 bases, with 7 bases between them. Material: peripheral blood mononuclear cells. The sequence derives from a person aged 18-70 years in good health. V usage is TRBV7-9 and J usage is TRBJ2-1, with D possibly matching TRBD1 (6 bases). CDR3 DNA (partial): TGTGCCAGCAGCTTAGTACAGGGTGAG. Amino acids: CASSLVQGE. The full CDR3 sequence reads CASSLVQGEQFF.